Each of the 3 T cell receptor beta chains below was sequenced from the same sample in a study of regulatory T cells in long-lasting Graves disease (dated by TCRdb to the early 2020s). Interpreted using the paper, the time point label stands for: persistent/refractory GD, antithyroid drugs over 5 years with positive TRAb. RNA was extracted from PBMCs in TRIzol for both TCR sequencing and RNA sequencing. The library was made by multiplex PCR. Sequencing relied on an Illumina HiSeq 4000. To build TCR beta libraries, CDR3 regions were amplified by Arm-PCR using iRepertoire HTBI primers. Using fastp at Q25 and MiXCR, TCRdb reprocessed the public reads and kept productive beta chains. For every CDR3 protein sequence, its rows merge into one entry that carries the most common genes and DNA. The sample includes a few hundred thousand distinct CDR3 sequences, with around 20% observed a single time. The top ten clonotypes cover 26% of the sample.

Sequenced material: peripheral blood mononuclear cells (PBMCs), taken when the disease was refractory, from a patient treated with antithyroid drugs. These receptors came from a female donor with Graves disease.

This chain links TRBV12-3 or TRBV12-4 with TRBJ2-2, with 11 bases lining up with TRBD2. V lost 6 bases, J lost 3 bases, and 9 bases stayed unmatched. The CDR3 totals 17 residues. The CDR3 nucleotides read TGTGCCAGCAGCTATCTTCTAGCGGGAGGCGACACCGGGGAGCTGTTTTTT. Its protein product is CASSYLLAGGDTGELFF.

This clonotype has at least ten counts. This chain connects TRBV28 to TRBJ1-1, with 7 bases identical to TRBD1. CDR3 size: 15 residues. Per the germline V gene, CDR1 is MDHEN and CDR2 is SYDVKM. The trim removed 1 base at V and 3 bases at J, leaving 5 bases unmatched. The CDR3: CASSLSGGSYTEAFF. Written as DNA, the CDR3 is TGTGCCAGCAGTTTATCAGGGGGAAGTTACACTGAAGCTTTCTTT. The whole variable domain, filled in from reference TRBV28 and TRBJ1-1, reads DVKVTQSSRYLVKRTGEKVFLECVQDMDHENMFWYRQDPGLGLRLIYFSYDVKMKEKGDIPEGYSVSREKKERFSLILESASTNQTSMYLCASSLSGGSYTEAFFGQGTRLTVV.

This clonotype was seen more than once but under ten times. Written as DNA, the CDR3 is TGTGCCAGCAGATCGATCGCGTCACCCCTCCACTTT. Residues: CASRSIASPLHF. This sequence joins TRBV6-1 and TRBJ1-6, with D hard to call. CDR1 and CDR2 from the germline V gene are MNHNS and SASEGT. Trimming took off 6 bases at V and 10 bases at J, with 10 bases between the two ends. This CDR3 spans 12 amino acids.